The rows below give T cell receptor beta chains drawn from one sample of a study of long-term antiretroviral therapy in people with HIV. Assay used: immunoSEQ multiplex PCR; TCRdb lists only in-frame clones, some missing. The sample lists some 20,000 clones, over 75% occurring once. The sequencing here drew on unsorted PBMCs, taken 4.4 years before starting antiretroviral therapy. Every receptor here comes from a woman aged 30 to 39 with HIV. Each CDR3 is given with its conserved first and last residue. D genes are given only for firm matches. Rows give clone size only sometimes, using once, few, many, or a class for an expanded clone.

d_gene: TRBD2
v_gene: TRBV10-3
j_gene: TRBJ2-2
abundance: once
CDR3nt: TGTGCCGTCAGCGGGGCGGGGGGCCTGACTACCGGGGAGCTGTTTTTT
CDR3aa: CAVSGAGGLTTGELFF

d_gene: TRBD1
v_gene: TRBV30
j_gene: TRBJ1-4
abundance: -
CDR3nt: TGTGCCTGGAGTATGGCAGGGGGCAATGAAAAACTGTTTTTT
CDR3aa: CAWSMAGGNEKLFF

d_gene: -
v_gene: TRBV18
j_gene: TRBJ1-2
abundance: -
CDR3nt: TGTGCCAGCTCACCACGCCGCTGGACAGACTATGGCTACACCTTC
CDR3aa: CASSPRRWTDYGYTF

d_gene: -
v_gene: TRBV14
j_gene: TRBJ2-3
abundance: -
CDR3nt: TGTGCCAGCAGCCAAGAAGCTTGGGAAGATACGCAGTATTTT
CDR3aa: CASSQEAWEDTQYF

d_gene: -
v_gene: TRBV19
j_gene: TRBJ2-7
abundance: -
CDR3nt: TGTGCCAGTAGCCGGGGACACTACGAGCAGTACTTC
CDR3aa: CASSRGHYEQYF

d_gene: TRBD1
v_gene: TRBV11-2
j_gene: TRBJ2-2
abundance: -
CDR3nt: TGTGCCAGCAGCTTTTCAGGGGGCGGCACCGGGGAGCTGTTTTTT
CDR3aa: CASSFSGGGTGELFF

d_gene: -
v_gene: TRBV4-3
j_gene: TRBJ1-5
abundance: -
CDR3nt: TGCGCTAACTGGCATACGCAGGGGAGGCAGCCCCAGCATTTT
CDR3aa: CANWHTQGRQPQHF

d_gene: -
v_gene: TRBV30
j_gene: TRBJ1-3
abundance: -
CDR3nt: TGTGCCTGGAACATTGCTGGAAACACCATATATTTT
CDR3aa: CAWNIAGNTIYF

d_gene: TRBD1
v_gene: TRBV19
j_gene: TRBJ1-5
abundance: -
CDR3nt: TGTGCCAGTAGTATAGCGGAGGGGGCATATCAGCCCCAGCATTTT
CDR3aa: CASSIAEGAYQPQHF

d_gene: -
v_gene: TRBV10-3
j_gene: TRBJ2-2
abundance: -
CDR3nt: TGTGCCATCAGTGGGGACAAGGCGGGGACCGGGGAGCTGTTTTTT
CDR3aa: CAISGDKAGTGELFF

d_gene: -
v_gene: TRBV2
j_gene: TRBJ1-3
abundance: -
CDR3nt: TGTGCCACTTTCTTACGAAACACCATATATTTT
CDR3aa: CATFLRNTIYF

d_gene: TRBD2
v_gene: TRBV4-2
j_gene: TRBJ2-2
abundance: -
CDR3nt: TGTGCCAGCAGCCGGACTAGCGGCACCGGGGAGCTGTTTTTT
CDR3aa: CASSRTSGTGELFF

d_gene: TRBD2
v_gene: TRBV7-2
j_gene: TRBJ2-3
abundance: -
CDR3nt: TGTGCCAGCAGCCAGGTAGCGGGGGGGCCCCCAGATACGCAGTATTTT
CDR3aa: CASSQVAGGPPDTQYF

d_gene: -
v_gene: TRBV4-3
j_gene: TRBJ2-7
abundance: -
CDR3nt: TGCGCCAGCAGCCAAGATTTTTCGGTTGGAACTTCCTACGAGCAGTACTTC
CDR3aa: CASSQDFSVGTSYEQYF

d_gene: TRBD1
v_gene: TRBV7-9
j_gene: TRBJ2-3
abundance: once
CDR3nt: TGTGCCAGCAGCCCCCCCGGGACAGCGAGCACAGATACGCAGTATTTT
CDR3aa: CASSPPGTASTDTQYF

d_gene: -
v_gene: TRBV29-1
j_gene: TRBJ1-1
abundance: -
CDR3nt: TGCAGCGTTGAAGATCGGGGGGCTCGAAACACTGAAGCTTTCTTT
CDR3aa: CSVEDRGARNTEAFF

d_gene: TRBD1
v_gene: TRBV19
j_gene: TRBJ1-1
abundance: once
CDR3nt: TGTGCCAGTAGCTTAGAGACAGGGGGCGGAGAAGCTTTCTTT
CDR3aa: CASSLETGGGEAFF

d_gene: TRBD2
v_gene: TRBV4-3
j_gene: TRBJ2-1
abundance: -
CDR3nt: TGCGCCAGCAGCCAAGAGATCGTGAGACTAGCGGGGGGAAGCTCCTACAATGAGCAGTTCTTC
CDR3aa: CASSQEIVRLAGGSSYNEQFF

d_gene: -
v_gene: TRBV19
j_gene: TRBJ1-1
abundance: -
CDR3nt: TGTGCCAGTAGTATTTCAGGTCCCACTGAAGCTTTCTTT
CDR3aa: CASSISGPTEAFF

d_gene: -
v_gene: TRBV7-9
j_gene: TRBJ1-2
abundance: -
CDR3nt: TGTGCCAGCAGCTTAGAGGACGGCTCCAGAGCCACTAACTATGGCTACACCTTC
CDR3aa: CASSLEDGSRATNYGYTF

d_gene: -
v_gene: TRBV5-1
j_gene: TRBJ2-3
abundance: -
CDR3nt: TGCGCCAGCAGCTTGACGGATTTGGGGGATACGCAGTATTTT
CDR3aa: CASSLTDLGDTQYF

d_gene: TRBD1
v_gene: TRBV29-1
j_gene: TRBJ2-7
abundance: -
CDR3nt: TGCAGCGTCCGCCTGACAGGGCGGGTATACGAGCAGTACTTC
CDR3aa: CSVRLTGRVYEQYF

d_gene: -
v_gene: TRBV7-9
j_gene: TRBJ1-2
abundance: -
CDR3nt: TGTGCCAGCAGCTTTGCAGAGGCCAATGGCTACACCTTC
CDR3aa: CASSFAEANGYTF

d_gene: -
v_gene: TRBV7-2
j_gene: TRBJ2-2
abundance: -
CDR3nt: TGTGCCAGCAGCTCCCGCGACACCGGGGAGCTGTTTTTT
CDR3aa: CASSSRDTGELFF

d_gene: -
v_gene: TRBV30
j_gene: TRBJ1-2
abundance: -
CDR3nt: TGTGCCTGGAGTGTACCTTGGCAGAGCTATGGCTACACCTTC
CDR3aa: CAWSVPWQSYGYTF

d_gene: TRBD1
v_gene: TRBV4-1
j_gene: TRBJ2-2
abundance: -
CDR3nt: TGCGCCAGCAGCCACGACAGGGGGCGCGGGACCGGGGAGCTGTTTTTT
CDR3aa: CASSHDRGRGTGELFF

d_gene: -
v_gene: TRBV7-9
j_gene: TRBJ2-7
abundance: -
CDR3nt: TGTGCCAGCAGCCCTCAAAATGACGGGTACGAGCAGTACTTC
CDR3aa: CASSPQNDGYEQYF

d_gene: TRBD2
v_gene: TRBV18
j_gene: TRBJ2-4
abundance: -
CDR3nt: TGTGCCAGCTCAAAGGGCGGGAGCGGGGAAGCCAAAAACATTCAGTACTTC
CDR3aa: CASSKGGSGEAKNIQYF

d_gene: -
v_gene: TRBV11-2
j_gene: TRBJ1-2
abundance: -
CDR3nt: TGTGCCAGCAGCCCCCAGACAGGCTACTATGGCTACACCTTC
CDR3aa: CASSPQTGYYGYTF

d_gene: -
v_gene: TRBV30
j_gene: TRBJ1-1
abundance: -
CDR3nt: TGTGCCGGGCTAGACAGCTTAAGGCCTTTGAACACTGAAGCTTTCTTT
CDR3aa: CAGLDSLRPLNTEAFF

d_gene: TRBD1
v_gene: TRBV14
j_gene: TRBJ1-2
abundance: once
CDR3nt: TGTGCCAGCAGCCCGACAGGGTCGTCCGACAGCAACTATGGCTACACCTTC
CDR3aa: CASSPTGSSDSNYGYTF

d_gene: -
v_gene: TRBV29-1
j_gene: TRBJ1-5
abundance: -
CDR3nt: TGCAGCGTCAGGACGGAGTCTACTGATCAGCCCCAGCATTTT
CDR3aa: CSVRTESTDQPQHF

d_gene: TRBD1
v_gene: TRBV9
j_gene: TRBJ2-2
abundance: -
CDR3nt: TGTGCCAGCAGCAAAGGACAGGGGGCGACCACCGGGGAGCTGTTTTTT
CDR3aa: CASSKGQGATTGELFF

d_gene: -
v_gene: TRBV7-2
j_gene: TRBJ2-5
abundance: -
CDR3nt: TGTGCCAGCACAGACAGCTACGGGACCCAGTACTTC
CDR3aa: CASTDSYGTQYF

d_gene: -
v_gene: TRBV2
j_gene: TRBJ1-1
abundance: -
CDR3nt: TGTGCCAGCAGTGAATCCACCACTGAAGCTTTCTTT
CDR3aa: CASSESTTEAFF

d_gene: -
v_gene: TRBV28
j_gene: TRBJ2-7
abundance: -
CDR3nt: TGTGCCAGCAGGGACCCGGGACAATCCTACGAGCAGTACTTC
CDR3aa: CASRDPGQSYEQYF

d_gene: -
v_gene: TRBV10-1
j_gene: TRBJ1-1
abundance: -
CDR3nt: TGCGCCAGCAGTGTAAACAGGGACACTGAAGCTTTCTTT
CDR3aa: CASSVNRDTEAFF

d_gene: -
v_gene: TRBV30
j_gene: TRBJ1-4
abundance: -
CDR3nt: TGTGCCTGGAGTGTACAAGGCTTAAATGAAAAACTGTTTTTT
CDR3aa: CAWSVQGLNEKLFF

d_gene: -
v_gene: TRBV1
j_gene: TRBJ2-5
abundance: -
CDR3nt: TGCACCAGCAGCCAAGCGCTAGCGGGGGACCTGGAGACCCAGTACTTC
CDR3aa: CTSSQALAGDLETQYF

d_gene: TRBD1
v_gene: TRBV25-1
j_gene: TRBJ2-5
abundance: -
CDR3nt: TGTGCCAGCAGTGAACACGGGACAGGGGTTTTAGGGGAGACCCAGTACTTC
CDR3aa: CASSEHGTGVLGETQYF

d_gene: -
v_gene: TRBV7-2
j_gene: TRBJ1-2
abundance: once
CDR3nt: TGTGCCAGCAGCTTAGAACGGGGGGCCAACTATGGCTACACCTTC
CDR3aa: CASSLERGANYGYTF

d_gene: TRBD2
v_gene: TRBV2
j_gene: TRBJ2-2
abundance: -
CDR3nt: TGTGCCAGCAACCCTAGCGGGGGAAAAACCGGGGAGCTGTTTTTT
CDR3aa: CASNPSGGKTGELFF

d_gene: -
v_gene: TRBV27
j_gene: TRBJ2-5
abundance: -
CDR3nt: TGTGCCAGCAGTCCCCGGAGGGGGGCACAAGAGACCCAGTACTTC
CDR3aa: CASSPRRGAQETQYF

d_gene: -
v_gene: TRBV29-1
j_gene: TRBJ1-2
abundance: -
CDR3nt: TGCAGCGTGACCCCTTCCGCGACCCAAGATCGTGGCTACACCTTC
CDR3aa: CSVTPSATQDRGYTF

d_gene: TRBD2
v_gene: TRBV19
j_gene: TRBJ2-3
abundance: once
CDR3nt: TGTGCCAGTAGTACCATAGCGGGGGGAACAGATACGCAGTATTTT
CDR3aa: CASSTIAGGTDTQYF

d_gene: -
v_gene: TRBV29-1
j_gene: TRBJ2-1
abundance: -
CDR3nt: TGCAGCGTTGAGGTCGGAAACTCCTACAATGAGCAGTTCTTC
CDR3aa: CSVEVGNSYNEQFF

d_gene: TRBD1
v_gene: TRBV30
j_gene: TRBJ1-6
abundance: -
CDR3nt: TGTGCCTGGAGTGCGGGGACAGGGGTGCGACTGGGTTATAATTCACCCCTCCACTTT
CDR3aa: CAWSAGTGVRLGYNSPLHF